Below, one T cell receptor (beta chain) is given with its context. The antigen is not known. The sample belongs to a study of lymphopenia after photon versus proton radiotherapy. Regarding the study as a whole: Survival link was tested only in deceased patients; proton benefit remains a possibility. After lymphocyte nadir, photon-treated repertoires showed oligoclonal expansion, especially CD8+ Temra. Relative stability marked proton patients; photon patients lost diversity and naive cells.

Per germline, CDR1 SSHAT and CDR2 FNYEAQ (reference sequence). This CDR3 comprises 13 residues. Deletions cut 4 bases from V and 4 bases from J, with 8 bases between. TCRdb's table, derived via immunoSEQ multiplex PCR, lists solely in-frame clones and lacks some. The sample has approximately 150,000 clones, roughly nine tenths seen once. This sequence originates from a man in his forties or fifties with gastric cancer. Sequenced here: peripheral blood, sampled from a patient treated with photon-based radiotherapy. The V and J genes are TRBV7-7 and TRBJ2-1; the D is unclear. The CDR3 sequence is CASSSSLYNEQFF. The CDR3 nucleotides read TGTGCCAGCAGCTCGTCTCTATACAATGAGCAGTTCTTC.